The clone carrying this TCR beta chain was seen only a few times. Its target is unknown. With a much larger clone just one base away, this may be a read error. This sample was included in a study of shared clonotypes between healthy human individuals. Genomic DNA per cell subset filled all wells of several immunoSEQ plates. Repertoires were generated with immunoSEQ multiplex PCR, while TCRdb's copy carries only in-frame clones and drops some. The sample carries fewer than 600,000 clones, around 80% recorded once. Nashville, Tennessee was home to all donors, who were Caucasian adults. The study, taken as a whole, reports: Clonotype sharing across donors was expected to vary with sequencing depth.

Germline V gives CDR1 SQVTM, CDR2 ANQGSEA. CDR3 size: 13 residues. The germline V and J ends were trimmed by 6 bases and 12 bases, with 21 bases remaining between them. This rearrangement joins TRBV29-1 to TRBJ2-1; D gene uncertain. The TCR was taken from a woman in her 40s in good health. Some clones in this sample may be carry-over from other donors' samples. Specimen: PBMCs. The CDR3 DNA is TGCAGCGTCGTTGCGTCTCGGGTGGGTGGGCAGTTCTTC. Translated: CSVVASRVGGQFF.